This TCR beta chain is from a study of cytomegalovirus exposure and HLA in healthy donors (TCRdb year 2017). For the wider study: An earlier analysis of roughly 630 of the donors reported more than 250 Gb of sequence data and around 110 million unique TCR beta sequences from roughly 200 million T cells. About 330 gigabases of sequencing data and approximately 92 million unique TCR sequences made up an early release that covered 640 HLA-typed donors. Among the approximately 400 genotyped donors, around 81% belonged to the genetic ancestry cluster associated with self-reported Caucasian donors. The study was designed to test whether signatures of past pathogen exposure could be identified by cataloging public T cell receptors. The study profiled the T cell repertoires of around 700 subjects by immunosequencing and related them to cytomegalovirus serostatus. Along with the approximately 670-subject first cohort, a separate validation cohort of some 130 different subjects was used. To predict cytomegalovirus infection status, the study brought together high-throughput TCR immunosequencing, statistical association of individual TCRs with disease status, and machine learning. In a later analysis, previously published TCR beta repertoires from hundreds of donors were re-analyzed and high-resolution HLA genotyping was added so that TCR occurrence patterns could be studied. Rather than drawing on any new phenotypic data, the later analysis identified candidate immune exposures from TCR beta sequences and the way those sequences occurred across donors. An earlier analysis of around 640 of the donors used high-throughput TCR beta sequencing to judge whether each TCR beta V gene segment behaved as functional or pseudogenic. Donor age, sex, ethnicity and CMV serostatus were compiled alongside the repertoire data. In a later genetic analysis, genome-wide SNP genotypes for about three fifths of the roughly 670 donors were used, and that subset was treated as a discovery cohort. Every repertoire in the discovery cohort had been generated on one and the same sequencing platform. HLA typing included class I and class II loci at four-digit resolution. The number of donors typed differed by locus, with roughly 620-630 for A, B, C, DRB1 and DQB1, roughly 520 for DQA1, nearly 610 for DPA1, and 450 to 480 for DPB1. About 5 DR-DQ haplotypes were handled as single units for association and clustering, since linkage in the cohort was strong. On average, roughly 240,000 unique TCR beta nucleotide sequences were sequenced per donor among fewer than 500 genotyped donors of the cohort, with around 19% of those sequences being non-productive. Beyond this particular receptor, the publication reports: A total of around 150 TCR beta chains were listed by the study as associated with cytomegalovirus. A later analysis associated approximately 17,000 TCR beta sequences with specific HLA alleles at a false discovery rate of 0.05. Only TCR beta chains were sequenced in this cohort, and the absence of alpha or paired-chain data limited detectable features. Roughly uniform sequencing depth across donors was assumed in presence/absence analyses, although this assumption may not hold. In a later analysis, several top co-occurrence clusters were reported to appear linked to parvovirus B19, influenza, CMV and Epstein-Barr virus. Some IMGT-functional V segments, including TRBV6-2 and TRBV6-3, could not be told apart with the 87-base-pair reads, so those segments were excluded. According to a later genetic analysis, donors in an Asian-associated ancestry cluster had fewer N-insertions in productive TCRs than the roughly 670-donor mean. In a later genetic analysis, a missense DCLRE1C variant was associated with V-gene and J-gene trimming of TCR beta chains, and the association was replicated in an independent cohort. The classifier was reported to diagnose cytomegalovirus status with high specificity and sensitivity in both the original and validation cohorts. When HLA alleles, especially DR and DQ, strongly co-occurred, TCR associations were difficult to assign to individual alleles. A cluster of highly shared sequence variants was judged likely to be a technical artifact of the sequencing pipeline. The authors suggested that the approach could potentially be generalized to other disease states and immunological phenotypes. Broadly in line with IMGT annotations, most TCR beta V segments showed up in productive rearrangements about 90% or about 30% of the time in an earlier analysis of 587 of the donors. Because counts were too low, seventeen rarely observed V segments, including chromosome 9 orphons, were excluded from the earlier analysis of 587 of the donors. In a later analysis, most CMV-associated TCR beta chains were found to appear HLA-restricted, with HLA associations seemingly driven largely by CMV exposure. A further reported finding was that TCR beta sequences accurately predicted the HLA-A and HLA-B alleles for most subjects in the first cohort. For the cohort, immune exposure information was limited to CMV serostatus. A later analysis found that TCR association rates varied across HLA loci, with DRB1 alleles showing the most associated TCRs and HLA-C alleles the fewest. A few of the identified cytomegalovirus-associated TCR beta chains were confirmed in vitro to be specific for cytomegalovirus antigens. In a later analysis, HLA-associated TCR beta chains showed more clonal expansion and lower generation probabilities than non-associated chains that were equally common. Most TCR sequences were seen in very few donors, while some public TCRs were found in many individuals. Because some donors lacked HLA typing at each locus, the association tests relied only on the typed subset. Linkage disequilibrium might explain the correlated functional status among segregating V segments, but an unknown experimental factor could not be excluded.

In total, about 650 healthy bone marrow donors made up the cohort. At the time of sampling, all cohort members were nominally healthy, though unrecorded immune exposures were likely present. The donor tested CMV seronegative and was one of the 352 seronegative cohort members. A peripheral blood sample was provided by each donor, and peripheral blood mononuclear cells were used for TCR beta sequencing. Genomic DNA was extracted from the blood cell samples with the Qiagen DNeasy Blood Extraction Kit. The library was generated by the immunoSEQ multiplex PCR assay. A mixture of 60 forward primers for TCR Vbeta segments and 13 reverse primers for TCR Jbeta segments was used in the multiplex PCR. A multiplex PCR assay on genomic DNA amplified the CDR3 region of rearranged TCR beta genes. On the Illumina HiSeq System, the amplified TCR beta libraries were sequenced as 87-base-pair reads. Per the original workflow: A later analysis counted approximately 84 million unique TCR beta chains across the 550 to 750 repertoires, and some 12 million of these chains were shared by at least two donors. A nearest-neighbor algorithm error-corrected the raw reads and collapsed the reads into unique sequences, merging closely related sequences to remove PCR and sequencing errors. V, D and J gene segments were assigned by aligning CDR3 sequences to IMGT reference sequences. For a sequence to be retained, at least a six-nucleotide match to both a V gene segment and a J gene segment was required. Rearrangements were classified as productive when the CDR3 lacked stop codons and remained in frame with V and J, and all other rearrangements were classified as non-productive. CDR3 was defined according to IMGT convention as the region running from the second conserved V-encoded cysteine to the conserved J-encoded phenylalanine. The earlier analysis of around 640 of the donors excluded sequences that lacked an unambiguous match to a single V gene segment. An earlier analysis of fewer than 750 of the donors classified V segments as functional when productive rearrangements were above 56.7% and as segregating when the standard deviation between donors was above 5%. A statistical classification framework was developed to diagnose cytomegalovirus status using the catalog of TCR beta chain sequences. A later analysis assigned V and J genes by comparing TCR nucleotide sequences with IMGT/GENE-DB human TR gene sequences. In a later analysis, CDR3 sequences and most-parsimonious VDJ recombination scenarios were assigned using the TCRdist pipeline. A later analysis defined each TCR beta chain by its CDR3 amino acid sequence plus V-gene family, and excluded reads lacking a unique V-gene family. A later analysis removed 450 to 600 highly shared, low-generation-probability nucleotide sequences to deal with suspected cross-contamination and a sequencing artifact. In a later analysis, a clonal expansion index was calculated for each public chain from normalized within-repertoire ranks of inferred template counts. In a later analysis, generation probabilities were computed using a VDJ recombination model fitted to out-of-frame rearrangements, and the results were checked against IGoR. Hypergeometric tests were used in a later analysis to score TCR-TCR, TCR-HLA and TCR-CMV co-occurrence, with a repertoire-size bias correction applied to the TCR pairs. False discovery rates were estimated in a later analysis by permuting HLA or CMV assignments 20 times. A later analysis grouped co-occurring TCRs with DBSCAN, adding TCRdist sequence similarity when clustering within HLA-allele-positive subsets. Repertoires with fewer than 30,000 or more than 120,000 public chains were left out of co-occurrence clustering, as were about five repertoires with anomalous nucleotide sharing. Entries here come from immuneACCESS through TCRdb and include only in-frame sequences with V and J called. Some clones fail to appear in such tables; in the studies checked, an unresolved V gene covers under half of the shortfall, and the cause of the remainder is unknown. That table supplies the V and J calls and clone size; D and trimming were determined from the DNA. This sample is represented by about 130,000 clones; approximately 75% of them were singletons. Around 3% of the sample goes to the ten largest clones.

Note on this clone: Which antigen it targets is not known. Base qualities are not provided; no much larger clone lies one nucleotide away.

Trimming at the junction amounts to 5 bases on V and 8 bases on J, and the germline ends lie 18 bases apart. CDR1 and CDR2, per the germline V gene, are MNHEY and SVGAGI. The CDR3 covers 14 residues, taking in both the cysteine and the phenylalanine. CDR3 DNA only is kept here, 42 bases in frame from base 1. The source material was PBMCs. This sequence uses TRBV6-5 and TRBJ1-2, and TRBD1 may be the D gene, going by 6 matching bases. This receptor was obtained from a woman in her 50s in good health and CMV-seronegative. The nucleotide sequence is TGTGCCAGCAGTGAGACACAGGGAGCGGGGGGCTACACCTTC. Protein translation: CASSETQGAGGYTF.